This TCR beta chain was sequenced in a study of cytomegalovirus exposure and HLA in healthy donors. Findings of the study overall: The only immune exposure information that was available was CMV serostatus. In a later analysis, HLA-associated beta chains showed higher expansion and lower generation probabilities than comparable chains. Exclusion applied to some V segments, including TRBV6-2 and TRBV6-3, as they were indistinguishable.

Turning to this clone: Its antigen is as yet unknown.

PCR was performed using 60 Vbeta and 13 Jbeta primers. Only in-frame clones appear in the TCRdb table, and some are missing; sequencing was by immunoSEQ multiplex PCR. The table includes approximately 170,000 clones, 65% to 90% detected once. The germline V gene has CDR1 KGHSH and CDR2 LQKENI. Unmatched junction bases numbered 9, after V lost 6 bases and J lost 8 bases. This CDR3 has 14 amino acids. The origin of this receptor is a male donor in good health and CMV-seronegative. What was sequenced was PBMCs. The chain links TRBV18 to TRBJ1-2, with 10 positions matching TRBD1. The CDR3 DNA is TGTGCCAGCTCCCTGGGACAGGGGATTAGGGGCTACACCTTC. As protein: CASSLGQGIRGYTF.